This T cell receptor (beta chain) was identified in a study of PD-1 blockade in mismatch repair-deficient tumors. The repertoire was sequenced with immunoSEQ multiplex PCR; TCRdb's copy has only in-frame clones and lacks some. The table lists more than 13,000 clones, under 90% of them singletons. Notes on this clone: Its specificity is not known.

As to time point: identical roughly 10-day culture without peptide (control). Cells were stimulated around 9 days with each of seven ELISpot-reactive neoantigens. The V gene lost 1 base and the J gene lost 2 bases, with 4 bases spanning the gap. The CDR3 covers 13 residues. Germline V CDR1 and CDR2: SEHNR, FQNEAQ (reference sequence). The source was cells cultured in vitro, collected from a patient treated with pembrolizumab. This sequence originates from an adult with mismatch repair-deficient cancer. The V and J genes are TRBV7-9 and TRBJ2-3; D not resolved. This chain's CDR3 is CASSLVNTDTQYF. For the CDR3, the DNA is TGTGCCAGCAGCTTAGTAAACACAGATACGCAGTATTTT. Based on the CDR3 plus reference TRBV7-9 and TRBJ2-3, the full variable domain is DTGVSQNPRHKITKRGQNVTFRCDPISEHNRLYWYRQTLGQGPEFLTYFQNEAQLEKSRLLSDRFSAERPKGSFSTLEIQRTEQGDSAMYLCASSLVNTDTQYFGPGTRLTVL.